This section outlines one TCR beta chain sequence together with its context. Regions amplified from RNA transcripts were the TCR beta CDR3 regions. TCR CDR3 regions were first amplified by RT-PCR with HTBI primers. In TCRdb, the multiplex PCR reads were re-called with MiXCR into one record per CDR3 protein. The profile shows around 380,000 distinct CDR3 sequences, about 13% of them singletons. There are 13 residues in the CDR3. Germline CDR1 reads MNHEY; CDR2 reads SVGEGT. V was cut by 10 bases and J by 4 bases, with 16 bases left in between. These data are taken from a study of T cells in Graves' hyperthyroidism and ophthalmopathy.

This TCR derives from a man aged 25-45 years with Graves' hyperthyroidism that later progressed to Graves' ophthalmopathy. The chain links TRBV6-2 or TRBV6-3 to TRBJ2-5; the D gene is possibly TRBD1 (6 bases). The sequenced material came from blood. The CDR3 nucleotides read TGTGCCACCGGACAGCGTCTCAGAGAGACCCAGTACTTC. It specifies CATGQRLRETQYF.